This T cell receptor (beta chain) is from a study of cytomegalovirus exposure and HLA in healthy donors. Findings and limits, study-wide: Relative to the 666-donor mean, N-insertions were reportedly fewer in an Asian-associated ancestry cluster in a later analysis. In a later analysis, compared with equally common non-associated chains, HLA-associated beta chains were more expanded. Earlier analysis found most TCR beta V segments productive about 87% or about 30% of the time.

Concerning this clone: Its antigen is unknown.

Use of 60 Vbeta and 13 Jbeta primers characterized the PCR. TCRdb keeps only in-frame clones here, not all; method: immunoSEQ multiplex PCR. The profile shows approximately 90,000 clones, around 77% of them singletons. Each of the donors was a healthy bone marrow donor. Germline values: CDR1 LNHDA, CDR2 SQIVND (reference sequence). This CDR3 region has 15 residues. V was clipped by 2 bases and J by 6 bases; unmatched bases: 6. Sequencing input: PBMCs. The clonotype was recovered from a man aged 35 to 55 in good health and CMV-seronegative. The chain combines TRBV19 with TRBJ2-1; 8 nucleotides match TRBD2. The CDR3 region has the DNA TGTGCCAGTAGTATACGAGCGGGAGTCGCCAATGAGCAGTTCTTC. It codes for CASSIRAGVANEQFF. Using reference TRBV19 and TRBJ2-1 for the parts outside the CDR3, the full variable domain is DGGITQSPKYLFRKEGQNVTLSCEQNLNHDAMYWYRQDPGQGLRLIYYSQIVNDFQKGDIAEGYSVSREKKESFPLTVTSAQKNPTAFYLCASSIRAGVANEQFFGPGTRLTVL.